This is a list of T cell receptor beta chains from one sample in a study of T cells in Graves' hyperthyroidism and ophthalmopathy. TCRdb fed the multiplex PCR reads into MiXCR, producing one record per CDR3 protein. Here the sample spans 410,000 or so distinct CDR3 sequences, approximately 15% being singletons. Sequencing used blood. The receptor source for this set is a man aged 18 to 30 with Graves' ophthalmopathy. CDR3s include the opening cysteine and the closing phenylalanine or tryptophan. The D gene is left open where the match is weak. Rows may omit the clone size; those that give it use once, few, many or a size class.

CDR3 | DNA | size | J | D | V
CSAKGTGTRRFNEQFF | TGCAGTGCTAAGGGAACCGGGACTAGAAGGTTCAATGAGCAGTTCTTC | many | TRBJ2-1 | TRBD2 | TRBV20-1
CASSAKRGLTDTQYF | TGTGCCAGCAGTGCTAAGCGGGGACTCACAGATACGCAGTATTTT | few | TRBJ2-3 | TRBD2 | TRBV6-1
CASSQTVQGDQPQHF | TGCGCCAGCAGCCAAACCGTACAGGGAGATCAGCCCCAGCATTTT | many | TRBJ1-5 | - | TRBV4-1
CASSPQRASSYEQYF | TGTGCCAGCAGCCCACAGCGGGCTAGCTCCTACGAGCAGTACTTC | - | TRBJ2-7 | - | TRBV11-2
CASSRLAGVGETQYF | TGTGCCAGCAGTAGACTAGCGGGAGTCGGGGAGACCCAGTACTTC | once | TRBJ2-5 | TRBD2 | TRBV27
CASRLAGADTQYF | TGTGCCAGCAGACTAGCGGGAGCAGATACGCAGTATTTT | - | TRBJ2-3 | TRBD2 | TRBV12-3/TRBV12-4
CASAGQATTEQYF | TGCGCCAGCGCCGGACAGGCCACTACGGAGCAGTACTTC | many | TRBJ2-7 | TRBD1 | TRBV10-2
CASSPFMNTEAFF | TGTGCCAGCAGCCCGTTCATGAACACTGAAGCTTTCTTT | - | TRBJ1-1 | - | TRBV14
CASSSLAGLGSTDTQYF | TGTGCCAGCAGCTCACTAGCGGGATTGGGGTCCACAGATACGCAGTATTTT | many | TRBJ2-3 | TRBD2 | TRBV7-6
CSGGGMGGDTQYF | TGCAGCGGGGGAGGGATGGGAGGAGATACGCAGTATTTT | - | TRBJ2-3 | TRBD2 | TRBV29-1
CATRTGYSSSYNEQFF | TGTGCCACCCGGACAGGCTACAGCAGCTCCTACAATGAGCAGTTCTTC | few | TRBJ2-1 | TRBD1 | TRBV19
CASTSFSNQPQHF | TGTGCCAGCACCTCTTTTTCCAATCAGCCCCAGCATTTT | few | TRBJ1-5 | - | TRBV7-9
CSVLLAYSYEQYF | TGCAGCGTATTACTGGCCTACAGCTACGAGCAGTACTTC | many | TRBJ2-7 | - | TRBV29-1
CASSLRRDRGQGYTF | TGTGCCAGCAGCTTGCGCCGGGACAGGGGGCAAGGCTACACCTTC | - | TRBJ1-2 | TRBD1 | TRBV5-8
CSVASGPADTQYF | TGCAGCGTTGCCAGCGGGCCGGCAGATACGCAGTATTTT | - | TRBJ2-3 | - | TRBV29-1
CASSIGGVREQYF | TGTGCCAGTAGTATAGGAGGGGTCCGCGAGCAGTACTTC | - | TRBJ2-7 | - | TRBV19
CATGKDRGAYNEQFF | TGTGCCACCGGCAAGGACAGGGGGGCATACAATGAGCAGTTCTTC | - | TRBJ2-1 | TRBD1 | TRBV15
CAISESVLAGGTNYGYTF | TGTGCCATCAGTGAGTCGGTTCTGGCAGGGGGCACTAACTATGGCTACACCTTC | many | TRBJ1-2 | TRBD1 | TRBV10-3
CASSLGRTEQFF | TGTGCCAGCAGCTTAGGAAGGACTGAGCAGTTCTTC | few | TRBJ2-1 | - | TRBV7-9
CASSMASSADTQYF | TGTGCCAGTAGTATGGCTTCGAGCGCAGATACGCAGTATTTT | - | TRBJ2-3 | - | TRBV19
CAWSEGGNYGYTF | TGTGCCTGGAGTGAGGGCGGGAACTATGGCTACACCTTC | many | TRBJ1-2 | - | TRBV30
CAWSVEENTEAFF | TGTGCCTGGAGTGTAGAGGAGAACACTGAAGCTTTCTTT | many | TRBJ1-1 | - | TRBV30
CATSRAPLETQYF | TGTGCCACCAGCAGAGCTCCCTTGGAGACCCAGTACTTC | many | TRBJ2-5 | - | TRBV15
CASSLAAGPNYGYTF | TGTGCCAGCAGCTTGGCGGCTGGACCTAACTATGGCTACACCTTC | many | TRBJ1-2 | - | TRBV7-9
CSASPAGPQETQYF | TGCAGTGCTAGTCCGGCGGGGCCTCAAGAGACCCAGTACTTC | many | TRBJ2-5 | - | TRBV20-1
CASMGLAGEHGELFF | TGCGCCAGCATGGGGCTAGCGGGAGAGCACGGGGAGCTGTTTTTT | - | TRBJ2-2 | TRBD2 | TRBV5-1
CASSLNREGKTQYF | TGTGCCAGCAGCTTAAATCGCGAGGGAAAGACCCAGTACTTC | many | TRBJ2-5 | - | TRBV7-2
CASSLTAGGTQYF | TGCGCCAGCAGCCTGACAGCGGGGGGGACCCAGTACTTC | - | TRBJ2-5 | TRBD2 | TRBV4-1
CASSLQVNQPQHF | TGTGCCAGCAGCTTACAGGTAAATCAGCCCCAGCATTTT | few | TRBJ1-5 | - | TRBV7-2
CASRSRTVMNTEAFF | TGTGCCAGCAGGTCAAGGACAGTCATGAACACTGAAGCTTTCTTT | few | TRBJ1-1 | - | TRBV6-1
CASSYSGANYGYTF | TGTGCCAGCAGTTACTCGGGGGCGAACTATGGCTACACCTTC | many | TRBJ1-2 | - | TRBV6-6
CASSIRSGANVLTF | TGTGCCAGCAGCATCCGGTCTGGGGCCAACGTCCTGACTTTC | few | TRBJ2-6 | - | TRBV3-1
CASSFRQIYGYTF | TGTGCCAGCAGCTTCAGACAGATCTATGGCTACACCTTC | - | TRBJ1-2 | - | TRBV9
CAWSRASGNTIYF | TGTGCCTGGAGTCGGGCTTCTGGAAACACCATATATTTT | - | TRBJ1-3 | - | TRBV30
CASSQHSGTDTQYF | TGTGCCAGCAGCCAACATAGCGGCACAGATACGCAGTATTTT | many | TRBJ2-3 | - | TRBV14
CASSSDSAGELFF | TGTGCCAGCAGCTCAGACTCCGCCGGGGAGCTGTTTTTT | many | TRBJ2-2 | - | TRBV6-1
CASSVEGIPSSYNEQFF | TGTGCCAGCAGCGTAGAAGGTATCCCGAGCTCCTACAATGAGCAGTTCTTC | many | TRBJ2-1 | - | TRBV9
CSASNGDAAEAFF | TGCAGTGCTAGTAACGGGGACGCGGCTGAAGCTTTCTTT | many | TRBJ1-1 | - | TRBV20-1
CASRKTGQGRHSYEQYF | TGTGCCAGCAGAAAGACGGGACAAGGCCGACACTCCTACGAGCAGTACTTC | few | TRBJ2-7 | - | TRBV11-2
CASSLLRTTTYNEQFF | TGTGCCAGCAGTTTATTACGGACTACCACCTACAATGAGCAGTTCTTC | - | TRBJ2-1 | - | TRBV27
CASSQRSGSGTDTQYF | TGTGCCAGCAGCCAACGTAGCGGGAGTGGGACAGATACGCAGTATTTT | many | TRBJ2-3 | TRBD2 | TRBV3-1
CASTQITEAFF | TGTGCCAGCACCCAAATTACTGAAGCTTTCTTT | - | TRBJ1-1 | - | TRBV6-1
CASSAGQEISGQYF | TGTGCCAGCAGTGCGGGACAGGAGATCTCTGGGCAGTACTTC | many | TRBJ2-7 | TRBD1 | TRBV12-3/TRBV12-4
CSASTGGTEAFF | TGCAGTGCTAGCACAGGGGGAACTGAAGCTTTCTTT | many | TRBJ1-1 | TRBD1 | TRBV20-1
CASSFRDTRVAQHF | TGTGCCAGCAGTTTCCGGGACACCCGCGTGGCCCAGCATTTT | few | TRBJ1-5 | - | TRBV12-3/TRBV12-4
CASSSSQGREKLFF | TGTGCCAGCAGCTCCTCACAGGGTCGGGAAAAACTGTTTTTT | - | TRBJ1-4 | - | TRBV5-5
CASSEGVGETQYF | TGTGCCAGCAGCGAGGGGGTAGGAGAGACCCAGTACTTC | - | TRBJ2-5 | - | TRBV6-1
CSVEIEWANYGYTF | TGCAGCGTTGAGATTGAGTGGGCTAACTATGGCTACACCTTC | - | TRBJ1-2 | - | TRBV29-1
CASSEWAVASGGPDPFTDTQYF | TGTGCCAGCAGTGAATGGGCGGTTGCTAGCGGGGGGCCCGACCCCTTCACAGATACGCAGTATTTT | many | TRBJ2-3 | TRBD2 | TRBV2
CASSQTGALNAEQFF | TGTGCCAGCAGCCAGACAGGGGCCCTCAATGCGGAGCAGTTCTTC | many | TRBJ2-1 | TRBD1 | TRBV3-1